This passage covers 31 T cell receptor beta chains from one sample sequenced in a study of cytomegalovirus exposure and HLA in healthy donors. In the PCR, 60 Vbeta and 13 Jbeta primers were used. Assay used: immunoSEQ multiplex PCR; TCRdb lists only in-frame clones, some missing. Among around 150,000 clones listed, around 65% were seen once. Input material: PBMCs. The source of these receptors is a woman between 25 and 40 years old in good health and CMV-seropositive.

The chain couples TRBV5-1 to TRBJ2-1, with TRBD2 matching over 9 bases. Losses at the gene ends were 0 bases for V and 4 bases for J; bases not matched to a gene: 2. This CDR3 has 15 amino acids. The germline V gene encodes CDR1 SGHRS and CDR2 YFSETQ. The CDR3 loop reads CASSLVSGGYNEQFF. The CDR3 DNA reads TGCGCCAGCAGCTTGGTTAGCGGGGGTTACAATGAGCAGTTCTTC.

This clone was seen more than once but under ten times. V gene TRBV19 combines with J gene TRBJ1-2; maybe TRBD1 (6 bases). CDR1 is LNHDA and CDR2 is SQIVND in the germline V gene (reference sequence). The CDR3 length is 15 residues. Deletions cut 7 bases from V and 7 bases from J, with 22 bases between. This CDR3 reads CASTEGKGRGRGYTF. CDR3 coding DNA: TGTGCCAGTACCGAGGGGAAGGGCAGGGGACGTGGCTACACCTTC.

This clone was detected a few times. The chain has TRBV30 and TRBJ1-1; the D gene is possibly TRBD1 (6 bases). Germline CDR1 is GTSNPN and CDR2 is SVGIG (reference sequence). This CDR3 has 14 residues. V lost 3 bases to trimming and J lost 5 bases, with 16 bases between them. The chain's CDR3 is CAWRMLGGETEAFF. CDR3 in DNA: TGTGCCTGGAGGATGCTAGGGGGGGAGACTGAAGCTTTCTTT. Looking up the rest from reference TRBV30 and TRBJ1-1 gives the full variable domain: SQTIHQWPATLVQPVGSPLSLECTVEGTSNPNLYWYRQAAGRGLQLLFYSVGIGQISSEVPQNLSASRPQDRQFILSSKKLLLSDSGFYLCAWRMLGGETEAFFGQGTRLTVV.

This clone was seen a few times. The chain recombines TRBV4-1 with TRBJ2-7; TRBD2 might be the D (5 bases). This CDR3 is built from 14 residues. Trimming shortened V by 4 bases and J by 2 bases, and 12 bases separated the two germline ends. Looked up from germline, CDR1 is MGHRA and CDR2 is YSYEKL. As DNA, the CDR3 is TGCGCCAGCAGCCCACAGAGCGGAACCTACGAGCAGTACTTC. Translating gives CASSPQSGTYEQYF.

This clone appeared a few times. CDR3 DNA sequence: TGTGCCAGCAGCCATTCCAGTTCGAACACTGAAGCTTTCTTT. As protein: CASSHSSSNTEAFF. The V and J genes are TRBV11-1 and TRBJ1-1, with no clear D. CDR1 and CDR2 (germline): SGHAT, FQDESV (reference sequence). The CDR3 has 14 amino acids. The V end lost 5 bases, the J end lost 1 base, and 11 bases lay between the germline ends.

The V gene is TRBV11-3, the J gene TRBJ2-7; 8 nucleotides align to TRBD1. Germline assignment: CDR1 SGHNT and CDR2 YENEEA. The CDR3 contains 13 residues. V shed 6 bases, J shed 3 bases, and the junction held 4 bases outside the gene matches. The CDR3 reads CASSPGTGYEQYF. Here the CDR3 DNA reads TGTGCCAGCAGTCCCGGGACAGGCTACGAGCAGTACTTC. Together with reference TRBV11-3 and TRBJ2-7, the CDR3 gives the full variable domain: EAGVVQSPRYKIIEKKQPVAFWCNPISGHNTLYWYLQNLGQGPELLIRYENEEAVDDSQLPKDRFSAERLKGVDSTLKIQPAELGDSAVYLCASSPGTGYEQYFGPGTRLTVT.

The chain employs TRBV27 and TRBJ1-1; D may be TRBD1 (5 bases). Germline CDR1 is MNHEY and CDR2 is SMNVEV (reference sequence). The ends were cut back, 4 bases at V and 4 bases at J, with 13 bases in the middle. The CDR3 has 14 amino acids. CDR3 residues: CASSSSRQTTEAFF. CDR3 nucleotides: TGTGCCAGCAGTTCTTCCCGACAGACCACTGAAGCTTTCTTT.

The genes are TRBV5-4 and TRBJ2-7; 8 bases are shared with TRBD2. Losses at the gene ends were 2 bases for V and 6 bases for J; bases not matched to a gene: 4. CDR1 SGHNT and CDR2 YYREEE come from the germline V gene (reference sequence). There are 13 residues in the CDR3. CDR3 nucleotides: TGTGCCAGCAGCTTATCTCGGGAGGGCGAGCAGTACTTC. Protein product: CASSLSREGEQYF.

There are a few counts of this clone. The chain joins TRBV7-8 to TRBJ1-3; weak D call: TRBD1 (6 bases). Deletions cut 4 bases from V and 8 bases from J, with 15 bases between. From germline, CDR1 is SGHVS and CDR2 FQNEAQ. This CDR3 has 14 residues. CDR3 nucleotide sequence: TGTGCCAGCAGCTCCCAACAGGGTATGGACACCATATATTTT. Translated: CASSSQQGMDTIYF.

The J gene is TRBJ2-5, the V gene TRBV7-3; 7 positions agree with TRBD2. The CDR3 sequence is 17 residues long. V lost 2 bases to trimming and J lost 4 bases; unmatched junction nucleotides: 13. Germline V gene lookup returns CDR1 SGHTA and CDR2 FQGTGA. CDR3 coding DNA: TGTGCCAGCAGCTTAGATCTTCCCGGGACTACTCGAGAGACCCAGTACTTC. Its translation: CASSLDLPGTTRETQYF.

The CDR3 DNA follows: TGTGCCAGCAGCTTGGCGACCAGGGGGGCTGTGAACACTGAAGCTTTCTTT. Translating it yields CASSLATRGAVNTEAFF. This chain uses TRBV5-4 with TRBJ1-1; 7 bases align to TRBD1. Unmatched junction bases numbered 8, after V lost 0 bases and J lost 0 bases. CDR1 SGHNT and CDR2 YYREEE come from the germline V gene (reference sequence). There are 17 residues in the CDR3.

This clone was seen only a few times. The chain employs TRBV28 and TRBJ2-7; 12 bases match TRBD2. CDR3 length: 16 amino acids. Unmatched junction bases numbered 7, after V lost 6 bases and J lost 1 base. Germline lookup yields CDR1 MDHEN and CDR2 SYDVKM. The CDR3 DNA follows: TGTGCCAGCAGCCGCACACTAGCGGGGGGATCCTACGAGCAGTACTTC. This sequence encodes CASSRTLAGGSYEQYF.

A few counts support this clone. V is TRBV5-1 and J is TRBJ2-5, with TRBD1 as a possible D gene (6 bases). CDR3 size: 17 residues. The germline V and J ends were trimmed by 0 bases and 1 base, with 16 bases remaining between them. Germline values: CDR1 SGHRS, CDR2 YFSETQ. CDR3: CASSLAGTRGGQETQYF. CDR3 nucleotides: TGCGCCAGCAGCTTGGCCGGGACCCGAGGGGGCCAAGAGACCCAGTACTTC. Full variable domain (missing parts from reference TRBV5-1 and TRBJ2-5): KAGVTQTPRYLIKTRGQQVTLSCSPISGHRSVSWYQQTPGQGLQFLFEYFSETQRNKGNFPGRFSGRQFSNSRSEMNVSTLELGDSALYLCASSLAGTRGGQETQYFGPGTRLLVL.

The genes are TRBV28 and TRBJ2-7; D is uncertain. V lost 5 bases to trimming and J lost 2 bases, with 19 bases between them. This CDR3 is built from 16 residues. Germline assignment: CDR1 MDHEN and CDR2 SYDVKM. The CDR3 here is CASSPAPPATTYEQYF. CDR3 DNA sequence: TGTGCCAGCAGTCCAGCACCTCCAGCGACCACCTACGAGCAGTACTTC.

This chain links TRBV7-9 with TRBJ1-4, with a tentative D call TRBD1 (5 bases). The germline V and J ends were trimmed by 3 bases and 7 bases, with 15 bases remaining between them. The CDR3 covers 15 residues. Germline CDR1 is SEHNR and CDR2 is FQNEAQ (reference sequence). The CDR3 DNA is TGTGCCAGCAGCTTGCCCCAGGGAGGAACTGAAAAACTGTTTTTT. It is translated as CASSLPQGGTEKLFF.

This clone was observed a handful of times. The chain combines TRBV4-1 with TRBJ1-5, with D possibly being TRBD1 (6 bases). The CDR3 covers 15 residues. V was cut by 1 base and J by 4 bases, with 11 bases left in between. From germline, CDR1 is MGHRA and CDR2 YSYEKL. CDR3 coding DNA: TGCGCCAGCAGCCAAGGTACAGGGATAAATCAGCCCCAGCATTTT. Translated, it gives CASSQGTGINQPQHF.

The gene calls are TRBV6-5 and TRBJ1-1, with D possibly TRBD1 on 6 matching bases. Germline CDR1 and CDR2: MNHEY and SVGAGI. The V end lost 0 bases, the J end lost 8 bases, and 10 bases lay between the germline ends. The CDR3 totals 13 residues. CDR3 coding DNA: TGTGCCAGCAGTTACTCCCTAGGACAGGAAGCTTTCTTT. It translates to CASSYSLGQEAFF.

The chain combines TRBV28 with TRBJ1-5, with D unresolved. CDR1 is MDHEN, CDR2 SYDVKM, per germline. The CDR3 has 16 amino acids. Trimming removed 5 bases at V and 0 bases at J, with 14 bases between. CDR3 sequence (DNA): TGTGCCAGCAGTCCCTACGGCGACAATAGCAATCAGCCCCAGCATTTT. It translates to CASSPYGDNSNQPQHF.

This clone was detected only a few times. This chain connects TRBV15 to TRBJ2-5; possible D gene TRBD1, 5 bases. The germline V and J ends were trimmed by 5 bases and 0 bases, with 13 bases remaining between them. The CDR3 runs to 15 residues. Germline CDR1 LNHNV, CDR2 YYDKDF (reference sequence). In nucleotides, the CDR3 is TGTGCCACCAGCGGGGCCCTGAATAACCAAGAGACCCAGTACTTC. This encodes CATSGALNNQETQYF.

There are a few counts of this clone. The chain has TRBV2 and TRBJ2-4; D is unresolved. The V gene's germline CDR1 is SNHLY and CDR2 FYNNEI. V was pared by 8 bases and J by 1 base, with 15 bases between. The CDR3 totals 15 residues. Here the CDR3 DNA reads TGTGCCAGCCTTAAGCAGGTTCTCGCCAAAAACATTCAGTACTTC. Its protein is CASLKQVLAKNIQYF.

The chain recombines TRBV10-3 with TRBJ1-5; D is possibly TRBD1 (6 bases). The germline V gene encodes CDR1 ENHRY and CDR2 SYGVKD. With 6 bases removed from V and 0 bases from J, the gap between germline ends came to 9 bases. CDR3 length: 14 amino acids. CDR3 loop: CAISRDISNQPQHF. Written as DNA, the CDR3 is TGTGCCATCAGCCGGGACATTAGCAATCAGCCCCAGCATTTT.

A note on this clone: Germline and junction disagree at one end, which may indicate a read error. The chain recombines TRBV19 with TRBJ1-1; 9 nucleotides agree with TRBD1. Germline assignment: CDR1 LNHDA and CDR2 SQIVND (reference sequence). CDR3 length: 13 residues. The CDR3 loop reads CASSLDRGTEAFF. In DNA form, the CDR3 reads TGTGCCAGTAGTTTAGACAGGGGGACTGAAGCTTTCTTT.

The chain couples TRBV29-1 to TRBJ2-3; possible D gene TRBD1, 5 bases. V was shortened by 5 bases and J by 3 bases, with 6 bases between the two germline ends. This CDR3 region has 11 residues. Per germline, CDR1 SQVTM and CDR2 ANQGSEA. The CDR3 loop reads CSVPGTDTQYF. CDR3 nucleotides: TGCAGCGTTCCAGGGACAGATACGCAGTATTTT.

This sequence joins TRBV19 and TRBJ2-2, with D perhaps matching TRBD2 (6 bases). Germline lookup yields CDR1 LNHDA and CDR2 SQIVND (reference sequence). Trimming shortened V by 5 bases and J by 5 bases, and 9 bases separated the two germline ends. The CDR3 length is 13 residues. CDR3 loop: CASSAGGTGELFF. DNA of the CDR3: TGTGCCAGTAGTGCCGGGGGAACCGGGGAGCTGTTTTTT.

The chain links TRBV5-1 to TRBJ1-1; 7 bases are shared with TRBD1. V shed 2 bases, J shed 8 bases, and the junction held 9 bases outside the gene matches. Germline-derived CDR1 and CDR2 are SGHRS and YFSETQ. The CDR3 is made up of 14 amino acids. The CDR3 DNA follows: TGCGCCAGCAGCTTACTCTCGACAGGGCACGAAGCTTTCTTT. It translates to CASSLLSTGHEAFF.

This chain links TRBV7-6 with TRBJ2-7; D might be TRBD1 (5 bases). Trimming took 1 base from V and 3 from J, leaving 13 bases between them. CDR3 size: 15 residues. Germline CDR1 is SGHVS and CDR2 is FNYEAQ. The CDR3 loop is CASSLENNRYYEQYF. CDR3 bases: TGTGCCAGCAGCTTAGAAAACAACAGGTACTACGAGCAGTACTTC.

The chain couples TRBV2 to TRBJ1-2; TRBD1 might be the D (6 bases). CDR1 SNHLY and CDR2 FYNNEI come from the germline V gene. This CDR3 is built from 12 residues. The V end was cut by 6 bases, the J end by 6 bases, with 11 bases between. The CDR3 region has the DNA TGTGCCAGCAGCGAACACAGGGATGGCTACACCTTC. Residues: CASSEHRDGYTF.

The rearrangement uses TRBV27 and TRBJ2-5, with D possibly matching TRBD2 (6 bases). V was trimmed by 3 bases and J by 5 bases, leaving 13 bases between them. Germline CDR1 is MNHEY and CDR2 is SMNVEV (reference sequence). The CDR3 is 14 amino acids. As DNA, the CDR3 is TGTGCCAGCAGTTTGACTAGTCCCCCGGAGACCCAGTACTTC. It specifies CASSLTSPPETQYF.

This clone was counted once. The chain recombines TRBV7-2 with TRBJ1-1; D might be TRBD1 (5 bases). The length of the CDR3 is 17 residues. Trimming pared 5 bases from V and 5 bases from J, leaving 24 bases between. CDR1 and CDR2 (germline): SGHTA, FQGNSA. Here the CDR3 reads CASSENPLLRGVTEAFF. In nucleotides, the CDR3 is TGTGCCAGCAGCGAAAACCCTCTTCTCCGGGGGGTAACTGAAGCTTTCTTT. The entire variable domain, with the rest obtained from reference TRBV7-2 and TRBJ1-1, is as follows: GAGVSQSPSNKVTEKGKDVELRCDPISGHTALYWYRQSLGQGLEFLIYFQGNSAPDKSGLPSDRFSAERTGGSVSTLTIQRTQQEDSAVYLCASSENPLLRGVTEAFFGQGTRLTVV.

Regarding this clone: The CDR3 carries no conserved terminal phenylalanine or tryptophan, so it likely arises from a read error. This sequence joins TRBV13 and TRBJ1-5; 10 positions match TRBD1. This CDR3 is 16 amino acids long. Germline CDR1 reads PRHDT; CDR2 reads FYEKMQ (reference sequence). V shed 0 bases, J shed 6 bases, and the junction held 5 bases outside the gene matches. The CDR3 sequence: CASSLGGQGGGQPQHS. The CDR3 bases are TGTGCCAGCAGCTTAGGTGGACAGGGGGGGGGTCAGCCCCAGCATTCT.

This clone appeared a few times. This chain uses TRBV6-1 with TRBJ2-5, with D possibly being TRBD1 (6 bases). TRBJ2-7 matches the DNA end more closely, so the J call is doubtful. The germline V gene encodes CDR1 MNHNS and CDR2 SASEGT. The CDR3 length is 15 residues. Written as DNA, the CDR3 is TGTGCCAGCGTATCCCCCCCGGGCAGGGGACGCGAGCAGTACTTC. Protein product: CASVSPPGRGREQYF.